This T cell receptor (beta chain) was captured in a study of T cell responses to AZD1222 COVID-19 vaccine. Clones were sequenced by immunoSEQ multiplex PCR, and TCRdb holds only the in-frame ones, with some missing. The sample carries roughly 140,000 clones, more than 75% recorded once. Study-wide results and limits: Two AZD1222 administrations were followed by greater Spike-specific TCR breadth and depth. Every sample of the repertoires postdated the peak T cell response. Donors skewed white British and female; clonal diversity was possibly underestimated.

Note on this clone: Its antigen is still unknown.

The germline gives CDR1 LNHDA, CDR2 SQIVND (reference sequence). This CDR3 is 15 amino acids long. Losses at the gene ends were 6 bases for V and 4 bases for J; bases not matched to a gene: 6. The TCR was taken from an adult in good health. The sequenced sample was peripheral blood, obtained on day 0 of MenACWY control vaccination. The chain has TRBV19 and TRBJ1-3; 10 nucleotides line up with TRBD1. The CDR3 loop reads CASSRGTGVGNTIYF. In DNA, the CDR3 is TGTGCCAGTAGCCGCGGGACAGGGGTGGGAAACACCATATATTTT. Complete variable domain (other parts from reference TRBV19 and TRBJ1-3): DGGITQSPKYLFRKEGQNVTLSCEQNLNHDAMYWYRQDPGQGLRLIYYSQIVNDFQKGDIAEGYSVSREKKESFPLTVTSAQKNPTAFYLCASSRGTGVGNTIYFGEGSWLTVV.